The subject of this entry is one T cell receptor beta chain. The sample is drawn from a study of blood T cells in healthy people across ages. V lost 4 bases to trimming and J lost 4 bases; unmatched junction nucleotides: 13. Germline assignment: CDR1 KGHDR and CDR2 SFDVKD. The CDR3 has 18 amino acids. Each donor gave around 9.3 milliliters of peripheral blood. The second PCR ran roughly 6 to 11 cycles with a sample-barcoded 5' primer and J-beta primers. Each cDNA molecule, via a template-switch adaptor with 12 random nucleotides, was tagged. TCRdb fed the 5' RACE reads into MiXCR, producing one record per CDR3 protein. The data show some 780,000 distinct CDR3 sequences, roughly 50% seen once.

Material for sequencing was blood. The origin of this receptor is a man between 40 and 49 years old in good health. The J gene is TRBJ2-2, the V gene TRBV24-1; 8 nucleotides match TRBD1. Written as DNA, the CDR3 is TGTGCCACCAGTGAGACACTTAGGACAGGGAGGTTCACCGGGGAGCTGTTTTTT. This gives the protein CATSETLRTGRFTGELFF.